This entry lists 3 T cell receptor beta chains sequenced from one sample in a study of blood T cell repertoires in COVID-19. The method was immunoSEQ multiplex PCR; TCRdb's version includes in-frame clones alone and lacks a portion of them. The table has 110,000 to 150,000 clones, 80% to 90% seen once. The sample taken for sequencing was peripheral blood. The source is a woman aged 50 to 60 with acute or convalescent COVID-19.

V gene TRBV18 combines with J gene TRBJ2-7, with D possibly matching TRBD1 (5 bases). The CDR3 loop spans 16 amino acids. Trimming removed 1 base from V and 2 bases from J, with 15 bases in between. CDR1 and CDR2 from the germline V gene are KGHSH and LQKENI. The CDR3 here is CASSPQQVRQTYEQYF. DNA of the CDR3: TGTGCCAGCTCACCACAACAGGTCCGCCAAACCTACGAGCAGTACTTC.

This clone was observed once. The DNA of the CDR3 is TGTGCCAGTAGTCTCCGGACAGCCGGCAATCAGCCCCAGCATTTT. Translating gives CASSLRTAGNQPQHF. This chain uses TRBV19 with TRBJ1-5, with D maybe TRBD1 (6 bases). This CDR3 region has 15 residues. Germline V gene sequence: CDR1 LNHDA, CDR2 SQIVND (reference sequence). Trimming removed 5 bases from V and 2 bases from J, with 13 bases in between.

This chain links TRBV6-1 with TRBJ1-5, with D uncertain. The CDR3 extends over 13 amino acids. Germline lookup yields CDR1 MNHNS and CDR2 SASEGT. The V gene lost 3 bases and the J gene lost 3 bases, with 6 bases spanning the gap. This CDR3 is CASSDRYNQPQHF. In nucleotides, the CDR3 is TGTGCCAGCAGTGACAGATACAATCAGCCCCAGCATTTT.